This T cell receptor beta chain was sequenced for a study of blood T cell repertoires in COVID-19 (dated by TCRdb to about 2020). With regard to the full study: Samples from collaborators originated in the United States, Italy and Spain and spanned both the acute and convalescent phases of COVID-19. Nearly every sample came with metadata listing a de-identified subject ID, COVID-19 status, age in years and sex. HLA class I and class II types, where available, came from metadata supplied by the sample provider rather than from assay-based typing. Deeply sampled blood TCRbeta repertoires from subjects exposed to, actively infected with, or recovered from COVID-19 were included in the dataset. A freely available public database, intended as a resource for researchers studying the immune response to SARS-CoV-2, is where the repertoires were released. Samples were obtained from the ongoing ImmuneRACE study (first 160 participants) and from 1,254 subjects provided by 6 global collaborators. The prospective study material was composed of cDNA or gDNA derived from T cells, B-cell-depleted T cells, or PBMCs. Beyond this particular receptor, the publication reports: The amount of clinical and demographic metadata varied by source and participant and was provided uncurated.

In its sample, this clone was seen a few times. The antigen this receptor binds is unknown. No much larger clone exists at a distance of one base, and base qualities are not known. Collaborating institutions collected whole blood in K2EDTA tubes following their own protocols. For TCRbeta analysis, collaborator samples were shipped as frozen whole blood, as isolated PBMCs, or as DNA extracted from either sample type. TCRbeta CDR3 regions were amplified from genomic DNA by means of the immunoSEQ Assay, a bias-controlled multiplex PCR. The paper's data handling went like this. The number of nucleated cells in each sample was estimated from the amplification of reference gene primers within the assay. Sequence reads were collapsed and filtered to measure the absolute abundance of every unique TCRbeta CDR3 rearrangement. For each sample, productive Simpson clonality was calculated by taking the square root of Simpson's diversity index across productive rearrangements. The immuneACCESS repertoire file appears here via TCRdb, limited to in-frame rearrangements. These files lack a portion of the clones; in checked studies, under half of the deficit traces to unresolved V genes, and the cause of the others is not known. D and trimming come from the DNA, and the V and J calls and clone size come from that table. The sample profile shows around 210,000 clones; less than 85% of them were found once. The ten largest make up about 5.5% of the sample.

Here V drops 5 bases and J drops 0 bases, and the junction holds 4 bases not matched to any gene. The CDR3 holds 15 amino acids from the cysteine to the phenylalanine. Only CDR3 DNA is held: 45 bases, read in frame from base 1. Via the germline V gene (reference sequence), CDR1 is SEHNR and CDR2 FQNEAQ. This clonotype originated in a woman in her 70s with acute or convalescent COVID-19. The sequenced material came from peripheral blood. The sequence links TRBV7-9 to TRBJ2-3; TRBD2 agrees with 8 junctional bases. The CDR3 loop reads CASSQRTSSTDTQYF. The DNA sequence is TGTGCCAGCAGCCAACGGACTAGCAGCACAGATACGCAGTATTTT.